This T cell receptor (beta chain) was recorded in a study of T cell responses to AZD1222 COVID-19 vaccine. The assay was immunoSEQ multiplex PCR, and TCRdb's table has in-frame clones only and misses some. Among 75,000 to 80,000 clones listed, roughly nine tenths were seen once. Study-level results: All repertoire sampling was performed exclusively after the peak T cell response.

CDR3 length equals 14 residues. Per the germline V gene, CDR1 is ENHRY and CDR2 is SYGVKD. Germline trimming cut 6 bases from V and 6 bases from J; bases unmatched to any gene: 7. Worth noting for this clone: Its antigen remains unidentified.

The source is an adult who received the AZD1222 COVID-19 vaccine. Sequenced material: peripheral blood, taken 28 days after the second AZD1222 dose. The rearrangement links TRBV10-3 to TRBJ1-2; 10 bases line up with TRBD1. The CDR3 is CAIRGTGEWNGYTF. CDR3 DNA: TGTGCCATCAGGGGGACAGGGGAATGGAATGGCTACACCTTC.